Listed here are 18 T cell receptor beta chains from one sample, sequenced in a study of blood T cell repertoires in COVID-19. TCRdb's copy holds only in-frame clones and misses some; the assay was immunoSEQ multiplex PCR. The sample lists some 80,000 clones, around 83% occurring once. Source material: peripheral blood. All receptors derive from a man in his fifties or sixties with COVID-19, enrolled during active disease.

This clone showed up just once. The chain combines TRBV19 with TRBJ2-7, with D maybe TRBD1 (5 bases). CDR3 size: 13 residues. V lost 4 bases, J lost 5 bases, and 12 bases lay in between. Germline V gives CDR1 LNHDA, CDR2 SQIVND (reference sequence). The CDR3 sequence: CASSTTDIDEQYF. CDR3 in DNA: TGTGCCAGTAGTACGACGGACATCGACGAGCAGTACTTC.

This chain joins TRBV11-2 and TRBJ2-7, with D hard to call. The ends were cut back, 5 bases at V and 9 bases at J, with 11 bases in the middle. This CDR3 has 11 residues. Germline-derived CDR1 and CDR2 are SGHAT and FQNNGV. CDR3 bases: TGTGCCAGCAGCCTTAACGAGTGGCAGTACTTC. This gives the protein CASSLNEWQYF.

The chain combines TRBV2 with TRBJ1-2; TRBD1 agrees at 9 bases. V lost 10 bases and J lost 4; bases outside the gene matches: 10. The CDR3 spans 14 residues. The V gene's germline CDR1 is SNHLY and CDR2 FYNNEI. The DNA of the CDR3 is TGTGCCACCACACTGGCGACAGGGGGCTATGGCTACACCTTC. Translation gives CATTLATGGYGYTF.

This chain links TRBV10-3 with TRBJ2-7, with D possibly matching TRBD1 (6 bases). Germline CDR1 and CDR2: ENHRY and SYGVKD. Trimming pared 7 bases from V and 3 bases from J, leaving 13 bases between. The length of the CDR3 is 13 residues. The CDR3 DNA reads as TGTGCCATCACCGACAGGCAGCACTACGAGCAGTACTTC. Translation: CAITDRQHYEQYF.

This chain links TRBV19 with TRBJ1-1; unclear D gene. Germline V CDR1 and CDR2: LNHDA, SQIVND (reference sequence). CDR3 length: 14 residues. Between the trimmed V and J ends, which lost 3 bases and 1 base, there was a span of 9 bases. For the CDR3, the DNA is TGTGCCAGTAGTATGTCAGAAAGGAACACTGAAGCTTTCTTT. Translating it yields CASSMSERNTEAFF.

The V gene is TRBV5-1, the J gene TRBJ2-1; the match to TRBD2 covers 13 bases. The CDR3 is 15 amino acids. V shed 4 bases and J 8 bases; nucleotides not matched to a gene: 6. CDR1 and CDR2 from the germline V gene are SGHRS and YFSETQ. This chain's CDR3 is CASSGTSGGAYEQFF. CDR3 coding DNA: TGCGCCAGCAGCGGCACTAGCGGGGGGGCATATGAGCAGTTCTTC. The entire variable domain, with the rest obtained from reference TRBV5-1 and TRBJ2-1, is as follows: KAGVTQTPRYLIKTRGQQVTLSCSPISGHRSVSWYQQTPGQGLQFLFEYFSETQRNKGNFPGRFSGRQFSNSRSEMNVSTLELGDSALYLCASSGTSGGAYEQFFGPGTRLTVL.

This rearrangement joins TRBV6-4 to TRBJ2-1, with TRBD2 identical over 8 bases. CDR3 length: 15 residues. J was trimmed by 8 bases and V by 8 bases; bases with no gene match: 14. Germline V gene data show CDR1 as MRHNA and CDR2 as SNTAGT. CDR3 amino acids: CASRVGVAGSYEQFF. The CDR3 DNA sequence: TGTGCCAGCCGGGTAGGGGTAGCGGGATCCTATGAGCAGTTCTTC.

There are a few counts of this clone. The chain carries TRBV2 and TRBJ2-3; weak D call: TRBD1 (5 bases). Germline V gives CDR1 SNHLY, CDR2 FYNNEI. The length of the CDR3 is 17 residues. Trimming left V 3 bases short and J 0 bases short, with 16 bases between. In DNA, the CDR3 is TGTGCCAGCAGTGACTTAGTAGGGGTACCTAGCACAGATACGCAGTATTTT. Its protein product is CASSDLVGVPSTDTQYF.

The gene calls are TRBV2 and TRBJ1-2, with TRBD1 as a possible D gene (5 bases). The V gene lost 3 bases and the J gene lost 4 bases, with 12 bases spanning the gap. The CDR3 runs 14 residues. CDR1 and CDR2 from the germline V gene are SNHLY and FYNNEI. Written as DNA, the CDR3 is TGTGCCAGCAGTGAGCCCAGGGCGGTCTATGGCTACACCTTC. The encoded protein is CASSEPRAVYGYTF.

This chain joins TRBV28 and TRBJ1-2, with D hard to call. V was cut by 6 bases and J by 1 base, with 12 bases left in between. CDR1 and CDR2 (germline): MDHEN, SYDVKM. There are 14 residues in the CDR3. CDR3 bases: TGTGCCAGCAGGCAGGCGCCTGATAACTATGGCTACACCTTC. This translates into CASRQAPDNYGYTF.

This clone has more than one count but fewer than ten. This chain uses TRBV18 with TRBJ2-7, with TRBD2 matching over 7 bases. V lost 4 bases and J lost 5; bases outside the gene matches: 5. The CDR3 covers 13 residues. Germline V gene sequence: CDR1 KGHSH, CDR2 LQKENI. The DNA of the CDR3 is TGTGCCAGCTCACGGGGAGGGGTCGACGAGCAGTACTTC. It encodes CASSRGGVDEQYF.

A single count supports this clone. This chain joins TRBV7-3 and TRBJ1-3; D remains ambiguous. CDR3 length: 16 residues. The V gene's germline CDR1 is SGHTA and CDR2 FQGTGA. The ends were cut back, 1 base at V and 4 bases at J, with 14 bases in the middle. The CDR3 DNA follows: TGTGCCAGCAGCTTAAATGCCCCGGGGTCGGGAAACACCATATATTTT. It translates to CASSLNAPGSGNTIYF.

The chain joins TRBV6-5 to TRBJ1-3, with 7 nucleotides matching TRBD1. The V and J ends lost 2 bases and 7 bases, in that order; junction bases with no gene match: 8. Germline assignment: CDR1 MNHEY and CDR2 SVGAGI. CDR3 length: 15 residues. In DNA form, the CDR3 reads TGTGCCAGCAGTTACCGGCGACAGGGTGGGAACACCATATATTTT. Translation gives CASSYRRQGGNTIYF.

The rearrangement links TRBV5-1 to TRBJ2-1, with a possible D match to TRBD1 (5 bases). CDR3 size: 16 residues. Germline V lookup: CDR1 SGHRS, CDR2 YFSETQ. Deletions cut 4 bases from V and 4 bases from J, with 18 bases between. This CDR3 reads CASSLTRQSLYNEQFF. Written as DNA, the CDR3 is TGCGCCAGCAGCCTAACGCGACAGTCCCTTTACAATGAGCAGTTCTTC.

The chain employs TRBV29-1 and TRBJ2-7; TRBD1 is a possible D gene (5 bases). The CDR3 covers 13 residues. Germline V gives CDR1 SQVTM, CDR2 ANQGSEA. The V gene lost 6 bases and the J gene lost 3 bases, with 15 bases spanning the gap. This CDR3 is CSVLTVGNYEQYF. CDR3 coding DNA: TGCAGCGTGCTGACAGTGGGAAACTACGAGCAGTACTTC.

The chain recombines TRBV2 with TRBJ2-7; tentative D call: TRBD2 (6 bases). Between the trimmed V and J ends, which lost 3 bases and 10 bases, there was a span of 16 bases. Germline assignment: CDR1 SNHLY and CDR2 FYNNEI. The length of the CDR3 is 13 residues. Here the CDR3 reads CASSDTGVVSQYF. CDR3 in DNA: TGTGCCAGCAGTGATACGGGAGTTGTTTCCCAGTACTTC.

The chain joins TRBV6-5 to TRBJ1-5; D perhaps matches TRBD1 (6 bases). CDR1 and CDR2 from the germline V gene are MNHEY and SVGAGI. V was cut by 6 bases and J by 2 bases, with 14 bases left in between. The CDR3 length is 15 residues. The CDR3 loop reads CASRVQGGGNQPQHF. Here the CDR3 DNA reads TGTGCCAGCAGGGTACAGGGTGGTGGCAATCAGCCCCAGCATTTT.

The chain is built from TRBV5-4 and TRBJ2-3; D not certain. The V gene lost 4 bases and the J gene lost 1 base, with 7 bases spanning the gap. Looked up from germline, CDR1 is SGHNT and CDR2 is YYREEE (reference sequence). CDR3 length: 13 amino acids. The chain's CDR3 is CASSPPGTDTQYF. The CDR3 coding sequence is TGTGCCAGCAGCCCCCCGGGCACAGATACGCAGTATTTT.